These 26 T cell receptor beta chains came from one sample sequenced in a study of blood T cell repertoires in COVID-19. Data came from immunoSEQ multiplex PCR; TCRdb stores just in-frame clones and leaves some out. The table shows 200,000 to 250,000 clones, with more than 80% occurring only once. Sequenced material: peripheral blood. Receptors originate from a woman aged 80 or older with COVID-19, enrolled during active disease.

The chain is built from TRBV5-1 and TRBJ1-3; tentatively, D is TRBD1 (5 bases). Deletions cut 0 bases from V and 3 bases from J, with 7 bases between. The germline V gene has CDR1 SGHRS and CDR2 YFSETQ. This CDR3 region has 14 residues. CDR3: CASSLGGDGNTIYF. The CDR3 DNA reads as TGCGCCAGCAGCTTGGGGGGCGATGGAAACACCATATATTTT.

V gene TRBV29-1 combines with J gene TRBJ2-1; 7 bases line up with TRBD1. CDR1 and CDR2 (germline): SQVTM, ANQGSEA. Trimming removed 4 bases from V and 6 bases from J; junction bases left unmatched: 3. CDR3 length equals 12 residues. CDR3 bases: TGCAGCGTTGCCGGGACAGCCAATGAGCAGTTCTTC. Protein sequence: CSVAGTANEQFF.

The gene calls are TRBV3-1 (or the pseudogene TRBV3-2) and TRBJ2-1; 11 bases agree with TRBD2. Trimming removed 3 bases from V and 8 bases from J; junction bases left unmatched: 15. The CDR3 length is 18 residues. Germline V gene data show CDR1 as LGHDT and CDR2 as YNNKEL (reference sequence). The CDR3, as DNA: TGTGCCAGCAGCCACCGAGCGCCACTAGCGGGAGTGAGAGATGAGCAGTTCTTC. As protein: CASSHRAPLAGVRDEQFF.

V usage is TRBV6-6 and J usage is TRBJ2-1, with 11 bases matching TRBD2. The ends lost 8 bases at V and 4 bases at J; junction bases unmatched: 7. Germline CDR1 and CDR2: MNHNY and SVGAGI (reference sequence). The CDR3 is 15 amino acids. The CDR3 protein is CASGPASGGYNEQFF. DNA of the CDR3: TGTGCCAGCGGCCCGGCTAGCGGGGGGTACAATGAGCAGTTCTTC.

This chain joins TRBV29-1 and TRBJ2-1, with a weak D call TRBD2 (5 bases). Germline loops: CDR1 SQVTM, CDR2 ANQGSEA. The CDR3 sequence is 11 residues long. Deletions cut 5 bases from V and 10 bases from J, with 12 bases between. The CDR3 coding sequence is TGCAGCGTTAGGGAGTCTTGGGAGCAGTTCTTC. It specifies CSVRESWEQFF.

The chain carries TRBV7-2 and TRBJ2-1, with TRBD2 matching 9 bases. From germline, CDR1 is SGHTA and CDR2 FQGNSA. Losses at the gene ends were 3 bases for V and 9 bases for J; bases not matched to a gene: 6. The CDR3 consists of 14 residues. CDR3 region: CASSFGGGAVEQFF. DNA for the CDR3: TGTGCCAGCAGCTTTGGCGGGGGGGCAGTTGAGCAGTTCTTC.

The chain employs TRBV5-1 and TRBJ1-1; 11 nucleotides match TRBD1. V was pared by 0 bases and J by 3 bases, with 7 bases of the junction left unmatched. The V gene's germline CDR1 is SGHRS and CDR2 YFSETQ. CDR3 length: 17 amino acids. CDR3 sequence: CASSLGTGGLMDTEAFF. Written as DNA, the CDR3 is TGCGCCAGCAGCTTGGGGACAGGGGGCTTGATGGACACTGAAGCTTTCTTT.

This clone showed up just a few times. The chain joins TRBV6-5 to TRBJ1-2; D not certain. CDR1 MNHEY and CDR2 SVGAGI come from the germline V gene. This CDR3 region has 14 residues. V shed 2 bases and J shed 0 bases, with 7 bases lying between them. The CDR3 DNA follows: TGTGCCAGCAGTTACCTGCAGACTAACTATGGCTACACCTTC. This codes for CASSYLQTNYGYTF.

The chain has TRBV11-2 and TRBJ2-1, with D maybe TRBD1 (6 bases). The V and J ends lost 1 base and 4 bases respectively, with 8 bases between them. Germline V CDR1 and CDR2: SGHAT, FQNNGV. CDR3 length: 14 amino acids. DNA of the CDR3: TGTGCCAGCAGCTTAGTGGGGGCGTACAATGAGCAGTTCTTC. This translates into CASSLVGAYNEQFF.

The chain combines TRBV18 with TRBJ2-1; TRBD2 matches at 11 bases. The CDR3 has 16 residues. Germline loops: CDR1 KGHSH, CDR2 LQKENI. The V gene end was trimmed by 0 bases and the J gene end by 3 bases; junction bases not matched to a gene: 1. The CDR3: CASSPPSGGDYNEQFF. CDR3 nucleotides: TGTGCCAGCTCACCACCTAGCGGGGGGGACTACAATGAGCAGTTCTTC. Full variable domain (remainder filled in from reference TRBV18 and TRBJ2-1): NAGVMQNPRHLVRRRGQEARLRCSPMKGHSHVYWYRQLPEEGLKFMVYLQKENIIDESGMPKERFSAEFPKEGPSILRIQQVVRGDSAAYFCASSPPSGGDYNEQFFGPGTRLTVL.

CDR3 residues: CASSQALRGGTDTQYF. The CDR3 DNA follows: TGTGCCAGCAGCCAGGCGCTCAGGGGGGGCACAGATACGCAGTATTTT. This chain joins TRBV3-1 (or the pseudogene TRBV3-2) and TRBJ2-3, with a tentative D call TRBD1 (7 bases). Germline lookup yields CDR1 LGHDT and CDR2 YNNKEL (reference sequence). CDR3 size: 16 residues. Trimming took off 3 bases at V and 1 base at J, with 14 bases between the two ends.

The chain combines TRBV11-1 with TRBJ1-1, with D perhaps matching TRBD1 (6 bases). Germline V gene data show CDR1 as SGHAT and CDR2 as FQDESV (reference sequence). V lost 5 bases and J lost 0, with 16 bases in between. CDR3 size: 16 residues. The CDR3 DNA reads TGTGCCAGCAGCCATAGGGGGACCCGAATGAACACTGAAGCTTTCTTT. Translating gives CASSHRGTRMNTEAFF. The whole variable domain, filled in from reference TRBV11-1 and TRBJ1-1, reads EAEVAQSPRYKITEKSQAVAFWCDPISGHATLYWYRQILGQGPELLVQFQDESVVDDSQLPKDRFSAERLKGVDSTLKIQPAELGDSAMYLCASSHRGTRMNTEAFFGQGTRLTVV.

The chain employs TRBV5-8 and TRBJ2-6, with 10 bases lining up with TRBD1. This CDR3 comprises 17 residues. V shed 9 bases and J 0 bases; nucleotides not matched to a gene: 9. From germline, CDR1 is SGHTS and CDR2 YDEGEE. This CDR3 reads CATSRDRGSSGANVLTF. CDR3 DNA sequence: TGTGCCACCTCTAGGGACAGGGGCAGCTCTGGGGCCAACGTCCTGACTTTC.

The chain recombines TRBV7-9 with TRBJ1-6; no definite D call. This CDR3 is built from 13 residues. Germline CDR1 SEHNR, CDR2 FQNEAQ (reference sequence). Trimming cost V 1 base and J 10 bases, with 8 bases left between them. CDR3 in amino acids: CASSLEGESPLHF. CDR3 DNA: TGTGCCAGCAGCTTAGAGGGAGAGTCACCCCTCCACTTT.

The chain recombines TRBV7-8 with TRBJ1-5; TRBD1 is a possible D gene (6 bases). This CDR3 region has 14 residues. The germline V gene encodes CDR1 SGHVS and CDR2 FQNEAQ. Trimming cost V 1 base and J 3 bases, with 7 bases left between them. The DNA for the CDR3 is TGTGCCAGCAGCTTAGGGGGGCCCAATCAGCCCCAGCATTTT. Translated: CASSLGGPNQPQHF.

The rearrangement joins TRBV4-1 to TRBJ1-1, with D perhaps TRBD1 (5 bases). Germline loops: CDR1 MGHRA, CDR2 YSYEKL. The CDR3 runs to 16 residues. Trimming cost V 1 base and J 0 bases, with 12 bases left between them. The CDR3 here is CASSQGGRPMNTEAFF. CDR3 nucleotides: TGCGCCAGCAGCCAAGGGGGCCGGCCCATGAACACTGAAGCTTTCTTT.

The J gene is TRBJ2-5, the V gene TRBV2; D unresolved. The CDR3 runs 11 residues. Germline CDR1 reads SNHLY; CDR2 reads FYNNEI. Trimming removed 4 bases at V and 4 bases at J, with 4 bases between. The CDR3 loop is CASSVRETQYF. In nucleotides, the CDR3 is TGTGCCAGCAGTGTCCGAGAGACCCAGTACTTC.

The chain has TRBV7-3 and TRBJ2-3, with D possibly matching TRBD2 (6 bases). The CDR3 covers 14 residues. The germline V gene has CDR1 SGHTA and CDR2 FQGTGA. The V end was cut by 4 bases, the J end by 4 bases, with 12 bases between. The CDR3 sequence is CASSSGLRADTQYF. CDR3 nucleotide sequence: TGTGCCAGCAGCTCGGGACTGAGGGCAGATACGCAGTATTTT. Together with reference TRBV7-3 and TRBJ2-3, the CDR3 gives the full variable domain: GAGVSQTPSNKVTEKGKYVELRCDPISGHTALYWYRQSLGQGPEFLIYFQGTGAADDSGLPNDRFFAVRPEGSVSTLKIQRTERGDSAVYLCASSSGLRADTQYFGPGTRLTVL.

The chain links TRBV29-1 to TRBJ2-2, with TRBD2 matching 7 bases. CDR3 size: 14 residues. CDR1 is SQVTM, CDR2 ANQGSEA, per germline. Germline trimming cut 5 bases from V and 2 bases from J; bases unmatched to any gene: 5. The CDR3 reads CSVQPGLNTGELFF. The CDR3 bases are TGCAGCGTTCAACCGGGACTAAACACCGGGGAGCTGTTTTTT.

This CDR3 is CASSPSPRTGLNTGELFF. The CDR3 DNA follows: TGTGCCAGCAGCCCGTCCCCTCGGACAGGACTGAACACCGGGGAGCTGTTTTTT. The chain recombines TRBV9 with TRBJ2-2; TRBD1 matches at 7 bases. Germline CDR1 SGDLS, CDR2 YYNGEE. The CDR3 covers 18 residues. The ends lost 4 bases at V and 1 base at J; junction bases unmatched: 13. Full variable domain (remainder filled in from reference TRBV9 and TRBJ2-2): DSGVTQTPKHLITATGQRVTLRCSPRSGDLSVYWYQQSLDQGLQFLIQYYNGEERAKGNILERFSAQQFPDLHSELNLSSLELGDSALYFCASSPSPRTGLNTGELFFGEGSRLTVL.

The chain employs TRBV5-5 and TRBJ1-3; 7 bases fit TRBD1. Looked up from germline, CDR1 is SGHKS and CDR2 is YYEKEE (reference sequence). Trimming at V came to 4 bases and at J to 4 bases, leaving 11 bases not matched to a gene. The CDR3 consists of 16 residues. The CDR3 loop is CASSLAPGGEGNTIYF. The CDR3 DNA sequence: TGTGCCAGCAGCCTAGCCCCAGGGGGAGAAGGAAACACCATATATTTT.

V usage is TRBV28 and J usage is TRBJ1-3, with D possibly matching TRBD1 (5 bases). The germline gives CDR1 MDHEN, CDR2 SYDVKM. V was pared by 2 bases and J by 0 bases, with 11 bases between. The CDR3 loop spans 16 amino acids. The CDR3 nucleotides are TGTGCCAGCAGTTTACCCTCAGGGATCTCTGGAAACACCATATATTTT. This encodes CASSLPSGISGNTIYF.

The V call is TRBV29-1, the J call TRBJ1-3, with no clear D. This CDR3 is built from 14 residues. V shed 7 bases and J shed 3 bases, with 16 bases lying between them. Germline V gene data show CDR1 as SQVTM and CDR2 as ANQGSEA. The CDR3 loop reads CSASVSRSGNTIYF. CDR3 DNA sequence: TGCAGCGCTTCGGTGTCCCGAAGTGGAAACACCATATATTTT.

In DNA form, the CDR3 reads TGTGCCAGCAGCCCTCCGGGCCGACTACTAGAGCTGTTTTTT. The encoded protein is CASSPPGRLLELFF. J is TRBJ2-2 and V is TRBV9; a weak D match, TRBD2 (5 bases). The V gene's germline CDR1 is SGDLS and CDR2 YYNGEE. The CDR3 spans 14 residues. Trimming shortened V by 4 bases and J by 11 bases, and 18 bases separated the two germline ends. Using reference TRBV9 and TRBJ2-2 for the parts outside the CDR3, the full variable domain is DSGVTQTPKHLITATGQRVTLRCSPRSGDLSVYWYQQSLDQGLQFLIQYYNGEERAKGNILERFSAQQFPDLHSELNLSSLELGDSALYFCASSPPGRLLELFFGEGSRLTVL.

V usage is TRBV20-1 and J usage is TRBJ1-1, with 7 bases fitting TRBD1. V shed 3 bases and J 0 bases; nucleotides not matched to a gene: 4. This CDR3 is 14 amino acids long. CDR1 is DFQATT, CDR2 SNEGSKA, per germline (reference sequence). CDR3 nucleotide sequence: TGCAGTGCTAGTCGGGACAGCATGAACACTGAAGCTTTCTTT. It is translated as CSASRDSMNTEAFF.

This chain joins TRBV2 and TRBJ1-4, with 9 nucleotides matching TRBD1. V trimming: 4 bases; J trimming: 7 bases; junction bases outside the gene matches: 7. The CDR3 length is 15 residues. Germline V lookup: CDR1 SNHLY, CDR2 FYNNEI. The CDR3 region has the DNA TGTGCCAGCAGTGTATCGGGACAGGGAGGTGAAAAACTGTTTTTT. This sequence encodes CASSVSGQGGEKLFF.